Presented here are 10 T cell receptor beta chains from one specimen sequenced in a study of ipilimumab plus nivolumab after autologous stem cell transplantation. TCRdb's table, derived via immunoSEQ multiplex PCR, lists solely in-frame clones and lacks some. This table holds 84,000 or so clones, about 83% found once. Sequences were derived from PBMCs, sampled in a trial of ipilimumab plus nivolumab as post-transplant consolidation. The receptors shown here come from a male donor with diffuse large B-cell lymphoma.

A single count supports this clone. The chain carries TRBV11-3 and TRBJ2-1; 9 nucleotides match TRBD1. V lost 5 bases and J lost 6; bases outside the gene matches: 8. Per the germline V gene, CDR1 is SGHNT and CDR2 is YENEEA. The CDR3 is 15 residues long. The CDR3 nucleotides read TGTGCCAGCAGCGCGGATGGGACAGGGTTCAATGAGCAGTTCTTC. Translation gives CASSADGTGFNEQFF.

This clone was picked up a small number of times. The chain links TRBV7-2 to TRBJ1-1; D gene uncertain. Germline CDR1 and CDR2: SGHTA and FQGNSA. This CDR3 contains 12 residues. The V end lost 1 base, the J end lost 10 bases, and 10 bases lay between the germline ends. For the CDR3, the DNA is TGTGCCAGCAGCTTAGACGGGTGGAGAGCTTTCTTT. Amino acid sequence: CASSLDGWRAFF.

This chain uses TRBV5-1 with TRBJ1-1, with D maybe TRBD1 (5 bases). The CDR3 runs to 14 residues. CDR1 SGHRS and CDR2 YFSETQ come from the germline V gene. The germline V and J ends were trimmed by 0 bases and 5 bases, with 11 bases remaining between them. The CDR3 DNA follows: TGCGCCAGCAGCTTGGCAGGGATGCGGACTGAAGCTTTCTTT. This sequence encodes CASSLAGMRTEAFF.

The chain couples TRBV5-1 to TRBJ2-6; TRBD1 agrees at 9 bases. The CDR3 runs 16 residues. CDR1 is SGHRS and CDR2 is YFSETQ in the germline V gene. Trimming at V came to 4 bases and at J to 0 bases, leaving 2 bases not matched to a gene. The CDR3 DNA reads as TGCGCCAGCAGCGGGACAGGGTACTCTGGGGCCAACGTCCTGACTTTC. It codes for CASSGTGYSGANVLTF.

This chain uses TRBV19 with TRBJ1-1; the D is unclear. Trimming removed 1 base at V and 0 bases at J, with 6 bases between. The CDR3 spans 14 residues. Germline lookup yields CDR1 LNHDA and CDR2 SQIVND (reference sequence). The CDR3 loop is CASSIGMVNTEAFF. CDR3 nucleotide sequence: TGTGCCAGTAGTATAGGGATGGTGAACACTGAAGCTTTCTTT.

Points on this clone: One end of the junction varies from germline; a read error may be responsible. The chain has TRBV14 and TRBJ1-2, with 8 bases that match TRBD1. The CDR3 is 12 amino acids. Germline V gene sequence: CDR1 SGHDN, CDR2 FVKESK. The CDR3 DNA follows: TGTGCCAGCAGCCAAGATTATCAGGGGGCCCGCTTC. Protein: CASSQDYQGARF.

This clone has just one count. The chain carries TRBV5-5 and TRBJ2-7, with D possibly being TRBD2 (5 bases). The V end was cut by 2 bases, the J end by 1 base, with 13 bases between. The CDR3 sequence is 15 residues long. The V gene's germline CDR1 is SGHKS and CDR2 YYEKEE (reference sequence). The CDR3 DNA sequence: TGTGCCAGCAGCTTATCCTGGACGGGATCCTACGAGCAGTACTTC. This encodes CASSLSWTGSYEQYF.

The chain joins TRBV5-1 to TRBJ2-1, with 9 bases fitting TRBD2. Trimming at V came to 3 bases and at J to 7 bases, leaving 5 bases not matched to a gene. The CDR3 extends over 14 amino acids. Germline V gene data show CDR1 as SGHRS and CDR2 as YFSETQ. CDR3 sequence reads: CASSSAGGWNEQFF. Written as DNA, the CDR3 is TGCGCCAGCAGCTCCGCGGGGGGGTGGAATGAGCAGTTCTTC.

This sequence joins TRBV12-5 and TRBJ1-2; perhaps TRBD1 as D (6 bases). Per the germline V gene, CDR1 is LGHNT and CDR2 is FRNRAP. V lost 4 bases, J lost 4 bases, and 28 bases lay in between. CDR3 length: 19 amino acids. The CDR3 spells CASGSPRGGILQRGYGYTF. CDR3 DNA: TGTGCTAGTGGTTCCCCGAGGGGGGGGATCTTACAACGGGGCTATGGCTACACCTTC. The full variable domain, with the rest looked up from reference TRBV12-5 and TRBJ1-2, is DARVTQTPRHKVTEMGQEVTMRCQPILGHNTVFWYRQTMMQGLELLAYFRNRAPLDDSGMPKDRFSAEMPDATLATLKIQPSEPRDSAVYFCASGSPRGGILQRGYGYTFGSGTRLTVV.

As DNA, the CDR3 is TGTGCCTGGAGTCTCAGGCTTGGGGATGAGCAGTTCTTC. Translating it yields CAWSLRLGDEQFF. The chain recombines TRBV30 with TRBJ2-1; D is unclear. The CDR3 contains 13 residues. Germline V gene data show CDR1 as GTSNPN and CDR2 as SVGIG (reference sequence). V lost 2 bases to trimming and J lost 8 bases, with 13 bases between them.